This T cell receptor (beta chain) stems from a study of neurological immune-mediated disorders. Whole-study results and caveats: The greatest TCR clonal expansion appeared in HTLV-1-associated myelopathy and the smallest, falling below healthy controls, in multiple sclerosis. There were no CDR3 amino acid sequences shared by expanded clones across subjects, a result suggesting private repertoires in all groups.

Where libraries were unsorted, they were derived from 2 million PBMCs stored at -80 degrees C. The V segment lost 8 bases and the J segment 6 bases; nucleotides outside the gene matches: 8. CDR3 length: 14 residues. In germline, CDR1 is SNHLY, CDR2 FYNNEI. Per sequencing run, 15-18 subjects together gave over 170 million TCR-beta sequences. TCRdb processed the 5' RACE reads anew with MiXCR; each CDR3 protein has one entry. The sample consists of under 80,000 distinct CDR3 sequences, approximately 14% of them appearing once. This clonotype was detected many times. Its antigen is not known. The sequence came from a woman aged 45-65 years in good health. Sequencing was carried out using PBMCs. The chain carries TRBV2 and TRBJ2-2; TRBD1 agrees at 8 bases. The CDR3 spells CASLAGGIPGELFF. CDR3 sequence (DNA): TGTGCCAGCCTTGCAGGGGGCATCCCCGGGGAGCTGTTTTTT.